The rows below give T cell receptor beta chains drawn from one sample of a study of blood T cell repertoires in COVID-19. Sequencing was performed with immunoSEQ multiplex PCR; in TCRdb, only in-frame clones are kept and a portion is missing. This table has roughly 36,000 clones, 85% to 95% appearing once. Material for sequencing was peripheral blood. These receptors all stem from a man in his sixties with active or convalescent COVID-19. CDR3s include the opening cysteine and the closing phenylalanine or tryptophan. Fields, in order: D gene, clone size, V gene, J gene, CDR3 DNA, CDR3 protein. A D gene is named only where the DNA matches it firmly. Expanded clones get a size class; other rows say once, few or many, or leave the size out.

d_gene: TRBD2
abundance: -
v_gene: TRBV9
j_gene: TRBJ2-1
CDR3nt: TGTGCCAGCAGTATCGGCCCAGCGGGAGGGAATGAGCAGTTCTTC
CDR3aa: CASSIGPAGGNEQFF

d_gene: TRBD1
abundance: -
v_gene: TRBV10-3
j_gene: TRBJ1-2
CDR3nt: TGTGCCACCCGGACAGGGGGGGACTATGGCTACACCTTC
CDR3aa: CATRTGGDYGYTF

d_gene: TRBD2
abundance: -
v_gene: TRBV20-1
j_gene: TRBJ2-5
CDR3nt: TGCGGGGGACTAGTCCAAGAGACCCAGTACTTC
CDR3aa: CGGLVQETQYF

d_gene: -
abundance: -
v_gene: TRBV6-5
j_gene: TRBJ2-3
CDR3nt: TGTGCCAGCAGGTCGGGTTCCACAGATACGCAGTATTTT
CDR3aa: CASRSGSTDTQYF

d_gene: -
abundance: -
v_gene: TRBV6-5
j_gene: TRBJ1-1
CDR3nt: TGTGCCAGCAGTTACGCTCGGAGGACTGAAGCTTTCTTT
CDR3aa: CASSYARRTEAFF

d_gene: TRBD1
abundance: -
v_gene: TRBV19
j_gene: TRBJ1-5
CDR3nt: TGTGCCAGCACGACAGGGGTCCAGCCCCAGCATTTT
CDR3aa: CASTTGVQPQHF

d_gene: -
abundance: -
v_gene: TRBV4-3
j_gene: TRBJ2-2
CDR3nt: TGCGCCAGCAGCCAGGGGCCCCTCACCGGGGAGCTGTTTTTT
CDR3aa: CASSQGPLTGELFF

d_gene: -
abundance: -
v_gene: TRBV6-6
j_gene: TRBJ1-3
CDR3nt: TGTGCCAGCAGTTACTCGTACAGTGAGGGGGACACCATATATTTT
CDR3aa: CASSYSYSEGDTIYF

d_gene: -
abundance: -
v_gene: TRBV27
j_gene: TRBJ2-1
CDR3nt: TGTGCCAGCAGCCCAATTAAGGGACTGAACTACAATGAGCAGTTCTTC
CDR3aa: CASSPIKGLNYNEQFF

d_gene: TRBD2
abundance: few
v_gene: TRBV10-1
j_gene: TRBJ2-2
CDR3nt: TGCGCCAGCAGTGAGAGTCGCGGGAGGGCCAAGGACACCGGGGAGCTGTTTTTT
CDR3aa: CASSESRGRAKDTGELFF

d_gene: -
abundance: -
v_gene: TRBV4-3
j_gene: TRBJ2-1
CDR3nt: TGCGCCAGCAGCCAAGAGGCAGTCGTCTATGAGCAGTTCTTC
CDR3aa: CASSQEAVVYEQFF

d_gene: -
abundance: -
v_gene: TRBV11-2
j_gene: TRBJ2-7
CDR3nt: TGTGCCAGCAGCTTGGGAGCGGGTGAGCAGTACTTC
CDR3aa: CASSLGAGEQYF

d_gene: TRBD2
abundance: -
v_gene: TRBV3-1/TRBV3-2
j_gene: TRBJ2-1
CDR3nt: TGTGCCAGCAGCGCCCGGACTAGCGGGACTCAGCAGTTCTTC
CDR3aa: CASSARTSGTQQFF

d_gene: -
abundance: -
v_gene: TRBV21-1
j_gene: TRBJ2-5
CDR3nt: TGTGCCCCTACCCGGGGGCAAGAGACCCAGTACTTC
CDR3aa: CAPTRGQETQYF

d_gene: TRBD1
abundance: once
v_gene: TRBV7-2
j_gene: TRBJ1-5
CDR3nt: TGTGCCAGCAGCTTCCCAGGGGGGCAGCCCCAGCATTTT
CDR3aa: CASSFPGGQPQHF

d_gene: -
abundance: -
v_gene: TRBV11-2
j_gene: TRBJ2-1
CDR3nt: TGTACCAGCAGCTCTCCGACACGGGGTAGGGAGCAGTTCTTC
CDR3aa: CTSSSPTRGREQFF

d_gene: -
abundance: -
v_gene: TRBV28
j_gene: TRBJ1-1
CDR3nt: TGTGCCAGCAGTTTAACGAGGTTAAACACTGAAGCTTTCTTT
CDR3aa: CASSLTRLNTEAFF

d_gene: TRBD1
abundance: -
v_gene: TRBV13
j_gene: TRBJ1-3
CDR3nt: TGTGCCAGCAGTTTCAAGACCCTCGGGACAGGGAACACCATATATTTT
CDR3aa: CASSFKTLGTGNTIYF

d_gene: TRBD2
abundance: -
v_gene: TRBV3-1/TRBV3-2
j_gene: TRBJ2-1
CDR3nt: TGTGCCAGCAGCCAAGACCGGACTAGCCGGGAGGTCGGTGAGCAGTTCTTC
CDR3aa: CASSQDRTSREVGEQFF

d_gene: -
abundance: -
v_gene: TRBV6-5
j_gene: TRBJ1-2
CDR3nt: TGTGCCAGCATCTATCGTGGAGCAAGTGGCTACACCTTC
CDR3aa: CASIYRGASGYTF

d_gene: -
abundance: -
v_gene: TRBV18
j_gene: TRBJ1-5
CDR3nt: TGTGCCAGCTCACCAGGCGAGGCGGGGGCATTAAAGCATTTT
CDR3aa: CASSPGEAGALKHF

d_gene: TRBD2
abundance: -
v_gene: TRBV15
j_gene: TRBJ2-1
CDR3nt: TGTGCCACCAGCAGAGAAGGGGCTAGCGGGGTAAATGAGCAGTTCTTC
CDR3aa: CATSREGASGVNEQFF

d_gene: TRBD1
abundance: -
v_gene: TRBV9
j_gene: TRBJ2-7
CDR3nt: TGTGCCAGCAGCTTAAACGACCTTACAGGGGGCGCTAGAAGGGAGCAGTACTTC
CDR3aa: CASSLNDLTGGARREQYF

d_gene: TRBD2
abundance: -
v_gene: TRBV19
j_gene: TRBJ2-1
CDR3nt: TGTGCCAGTAGTACACTAGCGAAGGACTACAATGAGCAGTTCTTC
CDR3aa: CASSTLAKDYNEQFF

d_gene: -
abundance: -
v_gene: TRBV5-1
j_gene: TRBJ2-7
CDR3nt: TGCGCCAGCAGCTTGGGGACTGACCCGAGCTCCTACGAGCAGTACTTC
CDR3aa: CASSLGTDPSSYEQYF

d_gene: -
abundance: -
v_gene: TRBV6-5
j_gene: TRBJ1-2
CDR3nt: TGTGCCAGCCGGGAGGGCAGTAACTATGGCTACACCTTC
CDR3aa: CASREGSNYGYTF

d_gene: TRBD2
abundance: -
v_gene: TRBV27
j_gene: TRBJ2-2
CDR3nt: TGTGCCAGCAAACTTTCCGGGACTAGCGAGAACACCGGGGAGCTGTTTTTT
CDR3aa: CASKLSGTSENTGELFF

d_gene: TRBD1
abundance: -
v_gene: TRBV28
j_gene: TRBJ1-6
CDR3nt: TGTGCCAGCACAAGACAGGGTCTCTCACCCCTCCACTTT
CDR3aa: CASTRQGLSPLHF

d_gene: TRBD2
abundance: once
v_gene: TRBV4-3
j_gene: TRBJ2-5
CDR3nt: TGCGCCAGCAGCCTTGGGCGGGGGTCCAAAGAGACCCAGTACTTC
CDR3aa: CASSLGRGSKETQYF

d_gene: -
abundance: -
v_gene: TRBV6-6
j_gene: TRBJ1-6
CDR3nt: TGTGCCAGCAATACAATTACGCATAATTCACCCCTCCACTTT
CDR3aa: CASNTITHNSPLHF

d_gene: -
abundance: -
v_gene: TRBV7-9
j_gene: TRBJ2-2
CDR3nt: TGTGCCAGCAGTCCGGCCGGGACTCCTCCCGGGGAGCTGTTTTTT
CDR3aa: CASSPAGTPPGELFF

d_gene: TRBD1
abundance: -
v_gene: TRBV13
j_gene: TRBJ1-2
CDR3nt: TGTGCCAGCAGCTCGGACAGGGGCTTTGGCTACACCTTC
CDR3aa: CASSSDRGFGYTF

d_gene: TRBD1
abundance: -
v_gene: TRBV10-3
j_gene: TRBJ1-2
CDR3nt: TGTGCCATCAGTCCCCCCACCCAGGGGGCGCATGGCTACACCTTC
CDR3aa: CAISPPTQGAHGYTF

d_gene: TRBD1
abundance: -
v_gene: TRBV4-1
j_gene: TRBJ1-5
CDR3nt: TGCGCCAGCAGCCTGGAAGGAGGACAGGGAGGCAATCAGCCCCAGCATTTT
CDR3aa: CASSLEGGQGGNQPQHF

d_gene: -
abundance: -
v_gene: TRBV5-1
j_gene: TRBJ2-2
CDR3nt: TGCGCCAGCAGCTTGGGGGCCAGGGCGAACACCGGGGAGCTGTTTTTT
CDR3aa: CASSLGARANTGELFF

d_gene: TRBD2
abundance: -
v_gene: TRBV9
j_gene: TRBJ2-2
CDR3nt: TGTGCCAGCAGCCTTCCCGGGACTAGCGCTAACGGGGAGCTGTTTTTT
CDR3aa: CASSLPGTSANGELFF

d_gene: -
abundance: -
v_gene: TRBV5-8
j_gene: TRBJ1-2
CDR3nt: TGTGCCAGCAGCCCCTTCGTCTATGGCTACACCTTC
CDR3aa: CASSPFVYGYTF

d_gene: -
abundance: -
v_gene: TRBV27
j_gene: TRBJ1-6
CDR3nt: TGTGCCAGCACCGAGTTCAATCCGTATAATTCACCCCTCCACTTT
CDR3aa: CASTEFNPYNSPLHF

d_gene: TRBD1
abundance: -
v_gene: TRBV12-3/TRBV12-4
j_gene: TRBJ1-2
CDR3nt: TGTGCCAGCAGGGACAGGGGGCATGGCTACACCTTC
CDR3aa: CASRDRGHGYTF

d_gene: -
abundance: -
v_gene: TRBV2
j_gene: TRBJ1-4
CDR3nt: TGTGCCAGCAGTGAGTTAGGGACTCCCCTTGAAAAACTGTTTTTT
CDR3aa: CASSELGTPLEKLFF

d_gene: -
abundance: few
v_gene: TRBV19
j_gene: TRBJ1-5
CDR3nt: TGTGCCAGTAGCACCGGGACACTATATAGCAATCAGCCCCAGCATTTT
CDR3aa: CASSTGTLYSNQPQHF

d_gene: TRBD1
abundance: -
v_gene: TRBV3-1/TRBV3-2
j_gene: TRBJ1-2
CDR3nt: TGTGCCAGCAGCCAATCTACAGGGGGCCAAGGCTACACCTTC
CDR3aa: CASSQSTGGQGYTF

d_gene: -
abundance: -
v_gene: TRBV27
j_gene: TRBJ2-7
CDR3nt: TGTGCCAGCAGTTTTGGGGCGGCCTCCTACGAGCAGTACTTC
CDR3aa: CASSFGAASYEQYF

d_gene: -
abundance: -
v_gene: TRBV6-5
j_gene: TRBJ2-2
CDR3nt: TGTGCCAGCAAGATCGACAGCACCGGGGAGCTGTTTTTT
CDR3aa: CASKIDSTGELFF

d_gene: TRBD2
abundance: -
v_gene: TRBV2
j_gene: TRBJ2-7
CDR3nt: TGTGCCAGCAACCGGGGGGAACTAAGGGAGCAGTACTTC
CDR3aa: CASNRGELREQYF

d_gene: TRBD1
abundance: -
v_gene: TRBV28
j_gene: TRBJ1-1
CDR3nt: TGTGCCAGCAGCACAGGGGGCGCGGCTGAAGCTTTCTTT
CDR3aa: CASSTGGAAEAFF

d_gene: -
abundance: once
v_gene: TRBV7-2
j_gene: TRBJ2-3
CDR3nt: TGTGCCAGCTCCTCCACAGATACGCAGTATTTT
CDR3aa: CASSSTDTQYF

d_gene: -
abundance: -
v_gene: TRBV20-1
j_gene: TRBJ2-7
CDR3nt: TGCAGTGCTGGTCGTCGACAAGGGCAGTACTTC
CDR3aa: CSAGRRQGQYF

d_gene: TRBD1
abundance: -
v_gene: TRBV18
j_gene: TRBJ2-7
CDR3nt: TGTGCCAGCTCCCTGGACAGGGCCTACGAGCAGTACTTC
CDR3aa: CASSLDRAYEQYF

d_gene: TRBD1
abundance: -
v_gene: TRBV2
j_gene: TRBJ1-2
CDR3nt: TGTGCCAGCAGGGTGACAGGGATCTATGGCTACACCTTC
CDR3aa: CASRVTGIYGYTF

d_gene: -
abundance: -
v_gene: TRBV5-6
j_gene: TRBJ2-2
CDR3nt: TGTGCCAGCAGCCCCCGAGGGGGGGCGGGCGGGGAGCTGTTTTTT
CDR3aa: CASSPRGGAGGELFF

d_gene: TRBD2
abundance: -
v_gene: TRBV9
j_gene: TRBJ2-5
CDR3nt: TGTGCCAGCAGCCCCCGGGGAGGGCAAGAGACCCAGTACTTC
CDR3aa: CASSPRGGQETQYF

d_gene: -
abundance: once
v_gene: TRBV5-1
j_gene: TRBJ1-1
CDR3nt: TGCGCCAGCAGCCCCGGGAGCTCCACTGAAGCTTTCTTT
CDR3aa: CASSPGSSTEAFF

d_gene: -
abundance: once
v_gene: TRBV28
j_gene: TRBJ2-6
CDR3nt: TGTGCCAGCAGTTTCCGGGGAAACGGGGCCAACGTCCTGACTTTC
CDR3aa: CASSFRGNGANVLTF

d_gene: TRBD1
abundance: -
v_gene: TRBV27
j_gene: TRBJ1-1
CDR3nt: TGTGCCAGCAGTCTACAGGGGGCCAACACTGAAGCTTTCTTT
CDR3aa: CASSLQGANTEAFF

d_gene: -
abundance: -
v_gene: TRBV4-3
j_gene: TRBJ2-3
CDR3nt: TGCGCCAGCAGCCAAGATCACAGACAGCCCACAGATACGCAGTATTTT
CDR3aa: CASSQDHRQPTDTQYF

d_gene: -
abundance: -
v_gene: TRBV10-3
j_gene: TRBJ2-5
CDR3nt: TGTGCCATCAGTCAGACAGGATTCCAAGAGACCCAGTACTTC
CDR3aa: CAISQTGFQETQYF

d_gene: -
abundance: -
v_gene: TRBV28
j_gene: TRBJ1-5
CDR3nt: TGTGCCAGCACGAGTCAGGGTCATCAGCCCCAGCATTTT
CDR3aa: CASTSQGHQPQHF

d_gene: TRBD2
abundance: many
v_gene: TRBV19
j_gene: TRBJ2-1
CDR3nt: TGTGCCAGTAGTCCTAGACTAGCCTTTGAGCAGTTCTTC
CDR3aa: CASSPRLAFEQFF